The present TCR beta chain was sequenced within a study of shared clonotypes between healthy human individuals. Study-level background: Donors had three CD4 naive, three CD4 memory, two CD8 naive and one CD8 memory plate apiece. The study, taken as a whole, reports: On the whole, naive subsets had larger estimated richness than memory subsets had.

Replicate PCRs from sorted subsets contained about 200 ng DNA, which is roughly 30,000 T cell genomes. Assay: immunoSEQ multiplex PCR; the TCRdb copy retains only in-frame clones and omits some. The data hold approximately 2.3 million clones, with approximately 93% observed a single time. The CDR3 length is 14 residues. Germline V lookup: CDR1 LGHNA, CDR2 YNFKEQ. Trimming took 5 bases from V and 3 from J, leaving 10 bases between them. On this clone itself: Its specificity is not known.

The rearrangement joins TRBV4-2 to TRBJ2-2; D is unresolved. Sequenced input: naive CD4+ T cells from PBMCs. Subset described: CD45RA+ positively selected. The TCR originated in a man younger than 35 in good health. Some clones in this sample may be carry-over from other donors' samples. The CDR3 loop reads CASSFSEHTGELFF. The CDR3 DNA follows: TGTGCCAGCAGCTTTAGTGAGCACACCGGGGAGCTGTTTTTT.